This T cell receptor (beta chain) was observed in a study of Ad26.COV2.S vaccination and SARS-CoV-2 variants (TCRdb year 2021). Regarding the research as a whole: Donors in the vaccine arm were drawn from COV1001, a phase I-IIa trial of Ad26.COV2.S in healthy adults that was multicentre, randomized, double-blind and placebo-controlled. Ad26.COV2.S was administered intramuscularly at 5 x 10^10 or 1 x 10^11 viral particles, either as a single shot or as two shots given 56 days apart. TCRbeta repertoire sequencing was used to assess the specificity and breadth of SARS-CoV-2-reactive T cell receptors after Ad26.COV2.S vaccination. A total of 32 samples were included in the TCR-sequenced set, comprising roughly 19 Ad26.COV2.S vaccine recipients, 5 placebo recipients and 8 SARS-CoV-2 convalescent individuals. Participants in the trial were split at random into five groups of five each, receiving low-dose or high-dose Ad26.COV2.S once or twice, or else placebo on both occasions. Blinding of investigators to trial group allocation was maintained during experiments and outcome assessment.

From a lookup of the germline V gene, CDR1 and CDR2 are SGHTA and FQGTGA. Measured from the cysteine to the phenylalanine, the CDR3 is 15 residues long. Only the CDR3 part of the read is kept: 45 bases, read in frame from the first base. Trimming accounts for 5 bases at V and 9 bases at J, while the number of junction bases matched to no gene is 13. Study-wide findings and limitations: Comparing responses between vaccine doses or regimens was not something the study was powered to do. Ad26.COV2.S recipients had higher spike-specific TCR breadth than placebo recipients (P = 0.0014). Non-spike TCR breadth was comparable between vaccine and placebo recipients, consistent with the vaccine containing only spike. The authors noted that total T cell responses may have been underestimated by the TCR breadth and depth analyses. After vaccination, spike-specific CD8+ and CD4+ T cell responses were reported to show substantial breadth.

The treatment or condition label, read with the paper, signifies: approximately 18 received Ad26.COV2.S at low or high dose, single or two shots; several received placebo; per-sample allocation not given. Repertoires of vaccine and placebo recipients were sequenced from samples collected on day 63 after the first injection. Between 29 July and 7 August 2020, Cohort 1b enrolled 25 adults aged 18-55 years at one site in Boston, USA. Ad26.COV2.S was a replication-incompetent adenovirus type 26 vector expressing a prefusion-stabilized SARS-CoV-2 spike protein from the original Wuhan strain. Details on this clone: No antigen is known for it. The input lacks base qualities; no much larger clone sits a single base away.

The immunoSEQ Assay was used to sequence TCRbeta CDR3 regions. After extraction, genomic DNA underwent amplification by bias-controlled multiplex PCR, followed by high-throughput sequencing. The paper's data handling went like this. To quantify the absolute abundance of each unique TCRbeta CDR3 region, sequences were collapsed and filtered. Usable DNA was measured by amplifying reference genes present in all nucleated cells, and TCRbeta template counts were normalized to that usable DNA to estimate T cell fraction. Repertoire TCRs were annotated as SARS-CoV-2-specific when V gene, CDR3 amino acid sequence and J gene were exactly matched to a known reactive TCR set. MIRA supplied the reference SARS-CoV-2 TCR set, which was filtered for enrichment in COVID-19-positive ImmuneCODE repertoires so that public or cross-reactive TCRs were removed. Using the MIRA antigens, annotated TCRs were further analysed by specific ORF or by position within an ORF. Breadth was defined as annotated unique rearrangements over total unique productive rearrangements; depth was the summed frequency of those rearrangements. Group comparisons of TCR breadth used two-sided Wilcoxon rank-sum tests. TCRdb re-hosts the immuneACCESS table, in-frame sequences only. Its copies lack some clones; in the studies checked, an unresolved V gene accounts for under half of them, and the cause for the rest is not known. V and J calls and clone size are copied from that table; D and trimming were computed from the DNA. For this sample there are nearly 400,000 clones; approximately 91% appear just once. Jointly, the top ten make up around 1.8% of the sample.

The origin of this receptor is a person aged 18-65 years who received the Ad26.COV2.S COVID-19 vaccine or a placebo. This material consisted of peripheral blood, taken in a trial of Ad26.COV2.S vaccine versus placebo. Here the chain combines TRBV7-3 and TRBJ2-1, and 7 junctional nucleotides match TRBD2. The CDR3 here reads CASSPGTTRTTEQFF. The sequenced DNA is TGTGCCAGCAGCCCCGGGACTACCCGCACGACTGAGCAGTTCTTC.